These 20 T cell receptor beta chains share one sample of origin, sequenced in a study of T cell changes during pregnancy in multiple sclerosis. The table came from immunoSEQ multiplex PCR; TCRdb's copy has only in-frame clones and leaves some out. The data contain under 65,000 clones, about 90% of them singletons. Sequenced here: peripheral blood, sampled after pregnancy. These receptors originate from a female donor in good health, enrolled as a control in a pregnancy study.

The genes are TRBV5-1 and TRBJ2-1, with 8 bases identical to TRBD2. Trimming took 2 bases from V and 2 from J; bases not matched to a gene: 6. Germline-derived CDR1 and CDR2 are SGHRS and YFSETQ. The CDR3 runs to 16 residues. The CDR3 sequence: CASSFLTSATYNEQFF. Written as DNA, the CDR3 is TGCGCCAGCAGCTTCCTGACTAGCGCCACCTACAATGAGCAGTTCTTC.

This rearrangement joins TRBV28 to TRBJ2-5; weak D call: TRBD2 (6 bases). The V end lost 5 bases, the J end lost 5 bases, and 12 bases lay between the germline ends. The CDR3 has 13 amino acids. The V gene's germline CDR1 is MDHEN and CDR2 SYDVKM. The chain's CDR3 is CASSRDLWETQYF. The CDR3 DNA follows: TGTGCCAGCAGTAGGGACTTGTGGGAGACCCAGTACTTC.

The rearrangement links TRBV30 to TRBJ1-2; D gene ambiguous. V lost 2 bases and J 5 bases, leaving 9 bases between the germline ends. Germline V gene data show CDR1 as GTSNPN and CDR2 as SVGIG (reference sequence). The CDR3 is 12 amino acids. The DNA of the CDR3 is TGTGCCTGGAGTTTAGTTCGGTATGGCTACACCTTC. Amino acid sequence: CAWSLVRYGYTF.

The chain employs TRBV5-1 and TRBJ1-3; 9 nucleotides line up with TRBD1. CDR1 and CDR2 from the germline V gene are SGHRS and YFSETQ. The CDR3 is 20 residues long. V shed 0 bases and J 4 bases; nucleotides not matched to a gene: 17. The CDR3 is CASSLGPGTGTDGRGNTIYF. Here the CDR3 DNA reads TGCGCCAGCAGCTTGGGCCCCGGGACAGGGACAGATGGTAGAGGAAACACCATATATTTT.

The V and J genes are TRBV6-5 and TRBJ1-5; no firm D call. The CDR3 sequence is 13 residues long. V was shortened by 2 bases and J by 7 bases, with 9 bases between the two germline ends. The germline gives CDR1 MNHEY, CDR2 SVGAGI. DNA for the CDR3: TGTGCCAGCAGTTACGGCGAGGCCCAGCCCCAGCATTTT. Amino acid sequence: CASSYGEAQPQHF.

This chain uses TRBV4-3 with TRBJ1-3; tentative D call: TRBD1 (6 bases). CDR1 is LGHNA and CDR2 is YSLEER in the germline V gene. The CDR3 contains 16 residues. V lost 5 bases to trimming and J lost 2 bases, with 16 bases between them. CDR3 sequence (DNA): TGCGCCAGCAGCAGAAGTTCCCGGACAGCTGGAAACACCATATATTTT. Protein sequence: CASSRSSRTAGNTIYF.

The chain joins TRBV27 to TRBJ1-6, with D unresolved. Germline loops: CDR1 MNHEY, CDR2 SMNVEV (reference sequence). The CDR3 sequence is 13 residues long. The V end lost 5 bases, the J end lost 9 bases, and 11 bases lay between the germline ends. This chain's CDR3 is CASSRSGSSPLHF. The CDR3 DNA reads TGTGCCAGCAGTCGCAGCGGCTCTTCACCCCTCCACTTT.

This chain links TRBV13 with TRBJ1-4, with D unclear. The CDR3 loop spans 13 amino acids. V shed 5 bases and J shed 4 bases, with 8 bases lying between them. The germline V gene encodes CDR1 PRHDT and CDR2 FYEKMQ (reference sequence). Here the CDR3 reads CASSLTGNEKLFF. In DNA, the CDR3 is TGTGCCAGCAGCCTAACGGGTAATGAAAAACTGTTTTTT. Looking up the rest from reference TRBV13 and TRBJ1-4 gives the full variable domain: AAGVIQSPRHLIKEKRETATLKCYPIPRHDTVYWYQQGPGQDPQFLISFYEKMQSDKGSIPDRFSAQQFSDYHSELNMSSLELGDSALYFCASSLTGNEKLFFGSGTQLSVL.

The chain uses TRBV5-6 and TRBJ1-2; 7 bases map to TRBD1. In germline, CDR1 is SGHDT, CDR2 YYEEEE. Unmatched junction bases numbered 6, after V lost 4 bases and J lost 3 bases. The CDR3 sequence is 14 residues long. The CDR3 coding sequence is TGTGCCAGCAGCGCCCCGGGACAGCACTATGGCTACACCTTC. Residues: CASSAPGQHYGYTF.

Comments on this clone: The same CDR3 arises from other DNA sequences in this sample as well. This chain connects TRBV5-1 to TRBJ1-1, with unresolved D. V dropped 4 bases and J dropped 0 bases, with 7 bases sitting between them. This CDR3 region has 13 residues. Germline V CDR1 and CDR2: SGHRS, YFSETQ. The CDR3 sequence is CASSLSVNTEAFF. The CDR3 nucleotides are TGCGCCAGCAGCCTGAGTGTGAACACTGAAGCTTTCTTT.

The V gene is TRBV5-4, the J gene TRBJ1-4; 10 nucleotides match TRBD1. CDR3 length: 14 amino acids. CDR1 SGHNT and CDR2 YYREEE come from the germline V gene (reference sequence). The V gene end was trimmed by 3 bases and the J gene end by 6 bases; junction bases not matched to a gene: 2. The CDR3 loop reads CASSWTGGDEKLFF. As DNA, the CDR3 is TGTGCCAGCAGCTGGACAGGGGGGGATGAAAAACTGTTTTTT.

V and J are TRBV6-1 and TRBJ2-5; TRBD2 aligns across 13 bases. CDR3 length: 16 amino acids. The ends lost 4 bases at V and 1 base at J; junction bases unmatched: 3. CDR1 and CDR2 (germline): MNHNS, SASEGT. CDR3 coding DNA: TGTGCCAGCAGTGCGACTAGCGGGGGGACCCAAGAGACCCAGTACTTC. Translation gives CASSATSGGTQETQYF.

Comments on this clone: Compared with germline, one end of the junction differs, possibly owing to a read error. The chain uses TRBV7-9 and TRBJ2-7; maybe TRBD1 (6 bases). Germline V gene data show CDR1 as SEHNR and CDR2 as FQNEAQ (reference sequence). This CDR3 region has 11 residues. CDR3 amino acids: CASTLQGEQYF. In DNA, the CDR3 is TGTGCCAGCACCTTACAGGGCGAGCAGTACTTC.

This chain uses TRBV30 with TRBJ1-1, with a weak D call TRBD1 (5 bases). This CDR3 is built from 14 residues. Germline CDR1 GTSNPN, CDR2 SVGIG (reference sequence). The V end was cut by 5 bases, the J end by 4 bases, with 17 bases between. The CDR3 nucleotides read TGTGCCTGGGGGACGGGCAGGGAGGGCACTGAAGCTTTCTTT. This gives the protein CAWGTGREGTEAFF.

J is TRBJ1-3 and V is TRBV5-1; TRBD1 agrees at 7 bases. Germline V gives CDR1 SGHRS, CDR2 YFSETQ. The V gene end was trimmed by 1 base and the J gene end by 2 bases; junction bases not matched to a gene: 3. The CDR3 runs to 15 residues. The CDR3 DNA follows: TGCGCCAGCAGCTTGACCGGGACAGCTGGAAACACCATATATTTT. Amino acids: CASSLTGTAGNTIYF. Based on the CDR3 plus reference TRBV5-1 and TRBJ1-3, the full variable domain is KAGVTQTPRYLIKTRGQQVTLSCSPISGHRSVSWYQQTPGQGLQFLFEYFSETQRNKGNFPGRFSGRQFSNSRSEMNVSTLELGDSALYLCASSLTGTAGNTIYFGEGSWLTVV.

This clone was seen just once. J is TRBJ2-1 and V is TRBV4-2; D may be TRBD2 (5 bases). Between the trimmed V and J ends, which lost 1 base and 7 bases, there was a span of 5 bases. Germline V gene data show CDR1 as LGHNA and CDR2 as YNFKEQ. There are 12 residues in the CDR3. This CDR3 is CASSQGENEQFF. CDR3 nucleotides: TGTGCCAGCAGCCAAGGGGAGAATGAGCAGTTCTTC.

The chain is built from TRBV5-1 and TRBJ1-2; TRBD1 is a possible D gene (6 bases). V lost 0 bases and J lost 5, with 11 bases in between. CDR1 is SGHRS and CDR2 is YFSETQ in the germline V gene. This CDR3 spans 14 amino acids. CDR3 loop: CASSLELQGYGYTF. CDR3 DNA sequence: TGCGCCAGCAGCTTGGAGCTCCAGGGGTATGGCTACACCTTC.

The chain recombines TRBV4-1 with TRBJ1-5; weak D call: TRBD1 (5 bases). Germline V gene data show CDR1 as MGHRA and CDR2 as YSYEKL. This CDR3 spans 17 amino acids. V was pared by 1 base and J by 2 bases, with 15 bases between. CDR3 amino acids: CASSQGRARAGNQPQHF. DNA of the CDR3: TGCGCCAGCAGCCAAGGCCGGGCCAGGGCGGGCAATCAGCCCCAGCATTTT.

The chain is built from TRBV27 and TRBJ1-2, with TRBD1 identical over 8 bases. Germline CDR1 MNHEY, CDR2 SMNVEV (reference sequence). J was trimmed by 2 bases and V by 5 bases; bases with no gene match: 7. The CDR3 runs 15 residues. Here the CDR3 DNA reads TGTGCCAGCAGTCCCGGACAGGGACGCAACTATGGCTACACCTTC. Translation: CASSPGQGRNYGYTF.

The chain recombines TRBV14 with TRBJ2-1; D not certain. This CDR3 contains 13 residues. The V end lost 1 base, the J end lost 12 bases, and 13 bases lay between the germline ends. Germline assignment: CDR1 SGHDN and CDR2 FVKESK. The CDR3, as DNA: TGTGCCAGCAGCCAAGTGATAGCTGCGGCGCAGTTCTTC. Residues: CASSQVIAAAQFF.